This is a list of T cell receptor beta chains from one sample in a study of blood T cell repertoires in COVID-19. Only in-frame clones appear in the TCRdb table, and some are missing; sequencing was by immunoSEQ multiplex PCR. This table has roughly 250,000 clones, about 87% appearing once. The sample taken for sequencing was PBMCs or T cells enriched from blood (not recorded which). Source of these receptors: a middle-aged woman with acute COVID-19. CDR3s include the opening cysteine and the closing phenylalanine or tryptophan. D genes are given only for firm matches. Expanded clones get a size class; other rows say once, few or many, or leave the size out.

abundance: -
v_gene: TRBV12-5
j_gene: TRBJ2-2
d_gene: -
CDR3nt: TGTGCTAGTGGTTTGGTACAGGGAAACACCGGGGAGCTGTTTTTT
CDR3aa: CASGLVQGNTGELFF

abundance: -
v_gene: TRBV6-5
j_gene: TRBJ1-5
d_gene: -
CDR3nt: TGTGCCAGCAGTTACTCGAGCTTTCAGCCCCAGCATTTT
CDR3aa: CASSYSSFQPQHF

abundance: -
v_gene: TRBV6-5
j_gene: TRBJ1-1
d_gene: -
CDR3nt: TGTGCCAGCAGTCTACAGGGTGGGACTGAAGCTTTCTTT
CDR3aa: CASSLQGGTEAFF

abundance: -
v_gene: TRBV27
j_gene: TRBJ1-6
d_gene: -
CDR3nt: TGTGCCAACAGAGGCAACCGGGGTTGGCCCCTCCACTTT
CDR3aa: CANRGNRGWPLHF

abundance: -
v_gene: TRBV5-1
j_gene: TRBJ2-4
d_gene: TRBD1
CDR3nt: TGCGCCAGCAGCTTGGGGGACAGTGTAGCCAAAAACATTCAGTACTTC
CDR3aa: CASSLGDSVAKNIQYF

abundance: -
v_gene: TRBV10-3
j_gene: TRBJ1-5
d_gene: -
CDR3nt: TGTGCCATCAGTGACCGAACGGGTAGCAATCAGCCCCAGCATTTT
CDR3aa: CAISDRTGSNQPQHF

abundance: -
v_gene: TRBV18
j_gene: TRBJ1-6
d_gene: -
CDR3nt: TGTGCCAGCTCCCAAGGGGGGGGCGAGTATAATTCACCCCTCCACTTT
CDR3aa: CASSQGGGEYNSPLHF

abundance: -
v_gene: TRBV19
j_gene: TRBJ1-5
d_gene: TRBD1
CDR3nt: TGTGCCAGTAGTGGGACAGGGGATGGACAGCCCCAGCATTTT
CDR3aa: CASSGTGDGQPQHF

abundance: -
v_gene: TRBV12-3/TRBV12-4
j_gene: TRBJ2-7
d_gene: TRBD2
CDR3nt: TGTGCCAGCAGTTGGGGACTAGCGTCCGAGCAGTACTTC
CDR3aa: CASSWGLASEQYF

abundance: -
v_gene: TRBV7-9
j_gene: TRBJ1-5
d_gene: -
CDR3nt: TGTGCCAGCAGCTCCGCGGGAGGGGCGCAGGGACAGCCCCAGCATTTT
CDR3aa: CASSSAGGAQGQPQHF

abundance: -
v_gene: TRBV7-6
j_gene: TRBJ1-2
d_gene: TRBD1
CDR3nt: TGTGCCAGCAGCGCCCGTCAAAACAGGGGTGGCTACACCTTC
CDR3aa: CASSARQNRGGYTF

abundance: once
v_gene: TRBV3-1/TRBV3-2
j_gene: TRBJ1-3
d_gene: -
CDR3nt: TGTGCCAGCAGCCAAGATCCCCCCTATATCCCTGGAAACACCATATATTTT
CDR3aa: CASSQDPPYIPGNTIYF

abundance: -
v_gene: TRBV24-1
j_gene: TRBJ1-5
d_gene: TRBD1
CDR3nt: TGTGCCACCAGTGGGACAGGGGGAATCGGGAATCAGCCCCAGCATTTT
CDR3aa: CATSGTGGIGNQPQHF

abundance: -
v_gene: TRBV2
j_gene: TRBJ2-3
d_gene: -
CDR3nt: TGTGCCAGCAGTGGCCCTAGTACGCCAGATACGCAGTATTTT
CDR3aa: CASSGPSTPDTQYF

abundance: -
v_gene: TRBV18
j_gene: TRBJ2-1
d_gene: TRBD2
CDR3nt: TGTGCCAGCTCAAACACCGGGACTAGCGGCTACAATGAGCAGTTCTTC
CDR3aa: CASSNTGTSGYNEQFF

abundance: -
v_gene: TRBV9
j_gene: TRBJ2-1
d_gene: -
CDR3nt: TGTGCCAGCAGCGTAGTTATCGGGTCCTACAATGAGCAGTTCTTC
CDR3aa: CASSVVIGSYNEQFF

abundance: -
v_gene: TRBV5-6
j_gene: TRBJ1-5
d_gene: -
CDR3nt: TGTGCCAGCAGCTTTGGGGGAGGTCAGCCCCAGCATTTT
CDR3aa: CASSFGGGQPQHF

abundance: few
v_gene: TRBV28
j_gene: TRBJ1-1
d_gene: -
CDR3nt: TGTGCCAGCCGAATAGACTCCAAGGCCCTGGGAGCTTTCTTT
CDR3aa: CASRIDSKALGAFF

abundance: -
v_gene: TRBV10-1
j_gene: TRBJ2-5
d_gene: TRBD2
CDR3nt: TGCGCCAGCAGTGAGTCTAGTACCGGGAGGGAGACCCAGTACTTC
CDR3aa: CASSESSTGRETQYF